This T cell receptor beta chain stems from a study of T cells after yellow fever vaccination (dated by TCRdb to about 2019). About the investigation overall: The SMART-Seq v4 Ultra Low Input RNA kit was used to prepare libraries from fractions with low cell numbers. To follow T-cell clones before and after primary and booster YFV17D yellow fever vaccination, bulk TCR alpha and beta repertoires were sequenced over time. Two healthy male donors, one aged 18 to 30 and one aged 30 to 39 years, were included in the cohort. Blood was collected at multiple timepoints before and after primary and secondary immunization, and bulk PBMC replicates and cell subsets were isolated. Study-level results and caveats: Because abundant contaminating clonotypes from the bulk population could be contained in FACS-sorted repertoires, computational filtering was required. Because only a couple of donors were included in the study, the extent to which the findings can be generalized is limited. After the booster, most of the clones that had expanded following primary vaccination were detected again (roughly 96% of CD4 and around 87% of CD8), which suggests that memory was broadly maintained. Compared with the primary T-cell response, the secondary T-cell response was faster but weaker, reaching its peak on day 5 rather than on day 15. A small share of clonotypes was detected in both CD4 and CD8 compartments, with the overlap likely arising from convergent recombination.

The treatment or condition label corresponds to: live attenuated yellow fever vaccine strain. Two biological replicates of bulk PBMCs were collected at each blood-draw timepoint. A standard Ficoll-Paque protocol was used to isolate PBMCs from peripheral blood. TriZol was used to extract RNA from bulk PBMCs, from CD4 and CD8 fractions, and from dextramer-positive and dextramer-negative fractions. Synthesis of TCR cDNA relied on 5'RACE template switching, a step that introduced a universal primer site along with unique molecular identifiers. cDNA synthesis was primed from both the TCR alpha and TCR beta constant segments. Two PCR steps were used to amplify libraries, with sample barcodes and sequencing adapters being added in the second step. Sequencing of libraries was performed on Illumina HiSeq 2500 (2x100 bp) or NovaSeq (2x150 bp). The authors' analysis ran thus. Reads were demultiplexed and collapsed into UMI consensus sequences with MIGEC, and V(D)J alignment was performed with MiXCR. Vaccine-responding clonotypes were identified with edgeR using replicate PBMC samples, with FDR below 0.01 and a log2 fold change above 5 up to day 15 being required. CD4 or CD8 identity was assigned to each bulk clonotype according to whether the clonotype was present at higher abundance in the sequenced CD4 repertoire or the sequenced CD8 repertoire. TCRdb passed the public sequencing reads through fastp at Q25 and MiXCR, retaining productive beta sequences. All rows with the same CDR3 protein become a single entry with the most common DNA and genes. The V and J calls follow TCRdb's processing rather than the paper's. The sample table contains 500,000 to 650,000 distinct CDR3 sequences; only one count was recorded for 13% of them. Jointly, the top ten make up around 15% of the sample.

In regard to this clonotype: The specificity of this receptor is unknown. It has no much larger one-base neighbor in the sample; base qualities were not kept.

The input for sequencing was PBMCs, taken on the day of the yellow fever booster vaccination. The clonotype comes from a man aged 25 to 40 who received the YFV17D yellow fever vaccine.

The nucleotide sequence reads as follows: TGCAGCGTCGCGCGAGGTTGGGAATACGAGCAGTACTTC. Its product reads: CSVARGWEYEQYF. The V and J segments used are TRBV29-1 and TRBJ2-7, with no confidently assigned D gene. Between the V and J ends, shortened by 6 bases and 4 bases respectively, the junction contains 16 bases. From the germline V gene, CDR1 is SQVTM and CDR2 is ANQGSEA. Spanning cysteine to phenylalanine, the CDR3 consists of 13 amino acids. Here the CDR3 DNA is all that survives: 39 bases in frame from base 1.